The rows below give T cell receptor beta chains drawn from one sample of a study of vaccination effects on CD4 cells after COVID-19. Their recognized antigens are unknown. Clones were sequenced by immunoSEQ multiplex PCR, and TCRdb holds only the in-frame ones, with some missing. The sample lists about 16,000 clones; about two thirds were seen once. The sample was CD4+ T cells from PBMCs cultured with SARS-CoV-2 spike peptides, taken after COVID-19 vaccination. The receptors derive from a human donor who received a COVID-19 vaccine. CDR3s leave out the opening cysteine and the closing phenylalanine or tryptophan. Each record gives: J gene, D gene, V gene, CDR3 protein. The D gene is left open where the match is weak.

j_call: TRBJ1-1
d_call: TRBD1
v_call: TRBV6-5
cdr3_aa: ASSPRDRGNTEAF

j_call: TRBJ2-3
d_call: .
v_call: TRBV5-1
cdr3_aa: ASSLAAARTDTQY

j_call: TRBJ1-2
d_call: .
v_call: TRBV5-4
cdr3_aa: ASSLPPGTGYT

j_call: TRBJ1-2
d_call: .
v_call: TRBV12-3/TRBV12-4
cdr3_aa: ASSLSGAYGYT

j_call: TRBJ2-7
d_call: TRBD1
v_call: TRBV5-1
cdr3_aa: ASSSDRDEQY

j_call: TRBJ1-1
d_call: .
v_call: TRBV2
cdr3_aa: ASRPTQRVTTQLNTEAF

j_call: TRBJ2-5
d_call: TRBD1
v_call: TRBV10-1
cdr3_aa: ASLTRPKHRGQETQY

j_call: TRBJ2-1
d_call: TRBD2
v_call: TRBV6-5
cdr3_aa: ASTLGTSSNNEQF

j_call: TRBJ2-7
d_call: .
v_call: TRBV30
cdr3_aa: AWSVPEAGQY

j_call: TRBJ1-1
d_call: .
v_call: TRBV9
cdr3_aa: ASSAGAAAEAF

j_call: TRBJ2-7
d_call: TRBD1
v_call: TRBV7-2
cdr3_aa: ASSLSGQSYEQY

j_call: TRBJ2-1
d_call: TRBD1
v_call: TRBV2
cdr3_aa: ASSPNLRQGAPGQF

j_call: TRBJ1-6
d_call: .
v_call: TRBV5-4
cdr3_aa: ASSLDRYNSPLH

j_call: TRBJ2-4
d_call: .
v_call: TRBV12-3/TRBV12-4
cdr3_aa: ASSEHPGTQY

j_call: TRBJ2-3
d_call: .
v_call: TRBV6-1
cdr3_aa: ASSEASVERDTQY

j_call: TRBJ2-1
d_call: .
v_call: TRBV9
cdr3_aa: ASSVDPQPPPYNEQF

j_call: TRBJ2-7
d_call: .
v_call: TRBV27
cdr3_aa: ASSLSEGAYEQY

j_call: TRBJ1-1
d_call: TRBD1
v_call: TRBV7-8
cdr3_aa: ASSFEGRGVPEAF

j_call: TRBJ1-1
d_call: .
v_call: TRBV5-6
cdr3_aa: ASSLVGRRLNTEAF

j_call: TRBJ2-7
d_call: .
v_call: TRBV5-1
cdr3_aa: ASSLAGSSEQY

j_call: TRBJ1-2
d_call: TRBD1
v_call: TRBV19
cdr3_aa: ASSNRDRGYT

j_call: TRBJ1-5
d_call: .
v_call: TRBV6-5
cdr3_aa: AISGTANQPQH

j_call: TRBJ1-2
d_call: TRBD1
v_call: TRBV20-1
cdr3_aa: SASTRSTGTGQGGYT

j_call: TRBJ2-2
d_call: .
v_call: TRBV12-3/TRBV12-4
cdr3_aa: ASRGGLPAELF

j_call: TRBJ1-5
d_call: .
v_call: TRBV24-1
cdr3_aa: ATSSNSNQPQH

j_call: TRBJ2-3
d_call: TRBD2
v_call: TRBV2
cdr3_aa: ASSEALGLAGGNTQY

j_call: TRBJ1-5
d_call: TRBD1
v_call: TRBV3-1/TRBV3-2
cdr3_aa: ASSQAGTGGNQPQH

j_call: TRBJ2-1
d_call: .
v_call: TRBV27
cdr3_aa: ASSPHHGVRTQF

j_call: TRBJ1-1
d_call: TRBD1
v_call: TRBV28
cdr3_aa: ASSSLAGGTEAF

j_call: TRBJ2-3
d_call: TRBD2
v_call: TRBV7-3
cdr3_aa: ASSILAADTQY

j_call: TRBJ2-1
d_call: TRBD2
v_call: TRBV5-6
cdr3_aa: ASSLRAREFAYNEQF

j_call: TRBJ1-1
d_call: .
v_call: TRBV5-1
cdr3_aa: ASSLGAGTMNTEAF

j_call: TRBJ2-1
d_call: TRBD1
v_call: TRBV5-1
cdr3_aa: ASSFGTGFMDEQF

j_call: TRBJ1-3
d_call: .
v_call: TRBV5-1
cdr3_aa: ASSISSGNTIY

j_call: TRBJ2-1
d_call: TRBD2
v_call: TRBV5-1
cdr3_aa: ASSLWASGGNEQF

j_call: TRBJ1-5
d_call: .
v_call: TRBV18
cdr3_aa: ASSPETGYNQPQH

j_call: TRBJ2-3
d_call: .
v_call: TRBV6-2/TRBV6-3
cdr3_aa: ASSYTTDTQY

j_call: TRBJ2-3
d_call: TRBD2
v_call: TRBV18
cdr3_aa: ASSPLAASGNTDTQY

j_call: TRBJ1-1
d_call: TRBD1
v_call: TRBV7-8
cdr3_aa: ASRHLDRGRLDTEAF

j_call: TRBJ2-3
d_call: .
v_call: TRBV2
cdr3_aa: ASKVFSADTQY

j_call: TRBJ2-1
d_call: TRBD1
v_call: TRBV19
cdr3_aa: ASSIPVARGPYNEQF

j_call: TRBJ1-1
d_call: .
v_call: TRBV5-1
cdr3_aa: ATGGGTSGTEAF

j_call: TRBJ2-4
d_call: TRBD1
v_call: TRBV4-2
cdr3_aa: ASSQRQGARDIQY

j_call: TRBJ2-2
d_call: .
v_call: TRBV5-1
cdr3_aa: ASSVQGTGELF

j_call: TRBJ2-3
d_call: .
v_call: TRBV29-1
cdr3_aa: SGSTDTQY

j_call: TRBJ1-1
d_call: .
v_call: TRBV30
cdr3_aa: AWSVQDSEAF

j_call: TRBJ1-5
d_call: .
v_call: TRBV9
cdr3_aa: ASSATRGGQPQH

j_call: TRBJ2-7
d_call: TRBD2
v_call: TRBV19
cdr3_aa: ASSPSGGGTYEQY

j_call: TRBJ2-1
d_call: TRBD2
v_call: TRBV18
cdr3_aa: ASSPPSGGGNNEQF

j_call: TRBJ1-6
d_call: TRBD1
v_call: TRBV5-1
cdr3_aa: ASSFRDRGLSPLH

j_call: TRBJ2-5
d_call: .
v_call: TRBV5-1
cdr3_aa: ASSREEFLKTQY

j_call: TRBJ2-5
d_call: .
v_call: TRBV20-1
cdr3_aa: SAGWETQY

j_call: TRBJ2-7
d_call: TRBD1
v_call: TRBV7-3
cdr3_aa: ASRVGTGSYEQY

j_call: TRBJ1-2
d_call: TRBD1
v_call: TRBV7-8
cdr3_aa: ASSPSRQGRPYGYT

j_call: TRBJ1-5
d_call: .
v_call: TRBV4-2
cdr3_aa: ASSQDGNQPQH

j_call: TRBJ1-5
d_call: .
v_call: TRBV19
cdr3_aa: ASSISGGGGNQPQH

j_call: TRBJ2-1
d_call: .
v_call: TRBV3-1/TRBV3-2
cdr3_aa: ASSPGRAYNEQF

j_call: TRBJ1-2
d_call: TRBD1
v_call: TRBV5-1
cdr3_aa: ASRQTGGSGYT

j_call: TRBJ1-2
d_call: .
v_call: TRBV27
cdr3_aa: ASSTGTRNGYT

j_call: TRBJ2-5
d_call: .
v_call: TRBV19
cdr3_aa: ASSTGETQY